The 12 T cell receptor beta chains below come from one sample, sequenced in a study of cytomegalovirus exposure and HLA in healthy donors. Primers included in the PCR were 60 Vbeta and 13 Jbeta primers. Sequencing was performed with immunoSEQ multiplex PCR; in TCRdb, only in-frame clones are kept and a portion is missing. The data contain 130,000 or so clones, 82% of them seen just once; the ten biggest clones take up about 8.1%. The sequenced material came from PBMCs. The receptors were gathered from a woman between 45 and 65 years old in good health and CMV-seropositive.

This clone has a handful of counts. In the same sample, other DNA sequences code for this CDR3. The chain couples TRBV7-8 to TRBJ2-7, with unresolved D. Germline loops: CDR1 SGHVS, CDR2 FQNEAQ. Trimming took off 6 bases at V and 2 bases at J, with 11 bases between the two ends. This CDR3 region has 13 residues. CDR3 protein: CASRQRQAYEQYF. CDR3 DNA: TGTGCCAGCAGGCAAAGGCAGGCCTACGAGCAGTACTTC.

The V gene is TRBV29-1, the J gene TRBJ2-7; TRBD2 agrees at 8 bases. Germline lookup yields CDR1 SQVTM and CDR2 ANQGSEA. J lost 4 bases, V lost 0 bases, and 5 bases had no gene match. The CDR3 contains 14 residues. For the CDR3, the DNA is TGCAGCGTTGAAGATAGAGCGGGGGTATACGAGCAGTACTTC. Its translation: CSVEDRAGVYEQYF.

There are a few counts of this clone. The rearrangement joins TRBV5-1 to TRBJ2-6; D perhaps matches TRBD1 (5 bases). The length of the CDR3 is 16 residues. V lost 2 bases and J 0 bases, leaving 9 bases between the germline ends. Germline assignment: CDR1 SGHRS and CDR2 YFSETQ. This CDR3 is CASSFQDNSGANVLTF. DNA of the CDR3: TGCGCCAGCAGCTTCCAGGACAACTCTGGGGCCAACGTCCTGACTTTC.

The chain combines TRBV18 with TRBJ2-1; 10 nucleotides agree with TRBD2. Unmatched junction bases numbered 0, after V lost 3 bases and J lost 7 bases. CDR1 is KGHSH, CDR2 LQKENI, per germline. The CDR3 is 13 residues long. In nucleotides, the CDR3 is TGTGCCAGCTCACCGGGACTAGCGAATGAGCAGTTCTTC. It yields the protein CASSPGLANEQFF.

The chain carries TRBV29-1 and TRBJ2-5; maybe TRBD2 (6 bases). Gene TRBJ2-7 matches the end of the DNA better, so the J call may be wrong. CDR1 is SQVTM, CDR2 ANQGSEA, per germline. This CDR3 region has 13 residues. Written as DNA, the CDR3 is TGCAGCGCTAAATTGGCGGGGAACTACGAGCAGTACTTC. The encoded protein is CSAKLAGNYEQYF.

This clone turned up a few times. The chain employs TRBV27 and TRBJ1-4, with 7 bases matching TRBD1. Looked up from germline, CDR1 is MNHEY and CDR2 is SMNVEV (reference sequence). J lost 4 bases, V lost 5 bases, and 4 bases had no gene match. The CDR3 is 14 amino acids. The CDR3 region has the DNA TGTGCCAGCAGTCTCGGGACAGTTAATGAAAAACTGTTTTTT. Residues: CASSLGTVNEKLFF.

The chain carries TRBV6-1 and TRBJ1-3; the D gene is possibly TRBD1 (5 bases). CDR1 is MNHNS, CDR2 SASEGT, per germline. The CDR3 extends over 15 amino acids. V was cut by 3 bases and J by 1 base, with 10 bases left in between. CDR3 coding DNA: TGTGCCAGCAGTGATTGGTCAGGGTCTGGAAACACCATATATTTT. Protein product: CASSDWSGSGNTIYF.

This rearrangement joins TRBV5-6 to TRBJ2-5; 8 bases match TRBD1. This CDR3 region has 16 residues. The germline V gene has CDR1 SGHDT and CDR2 YYEEEE. V dropped 4 bases and J dropped 5; count of bases not matched to a gene: 13. CDR3 amino acids: CASSPYLQGGLETQYF. CDR3 coding DNA: TGTGCCAGCAGCCCGTACCTACAGGGGGGATTGGAGACCCAGTACTTC.

This chain joins TRBV11-3 and TRBJ2-5, with D possibly matching TRBD2 (5 bases). Germline lookup yields CDR1 SGHNT and CDR2 YENEEA. CDR3 size: 15 residues. V gave up 4 bases and J gave up 2 bases, with 14 bases separating them. DNA for the CDR3: TGTGCCAGCAGCTCAACCGGACTGGCACAAGAGACCCAGTACTTC. It encodes CASSSTGLAQETQYF.

The rearrangement joins TRBV10-3 to TRBJ2-1, with TRBD2 matching 8 bases. The junction had 13 bases not matched to a gene; V was cut back by 10 bases and J by 8 bases. The CDR3 totals 14 residues. From germline, CDR1 is ENHRY and CDR2 SYGVKD. The CDR3 DNA follows: TGTGCCACCTCACTAGCGGTCCTTGTTGATGAGCAGTTCTTC. As protein: CATSLAVLVDEQFF.

The chain carries TRBV2 and TRBJ2-7; 7 bases match TRBD1. The V segment lost 11 bases and the J segment 4 bases; nucleotides outside the gene matches: 5. CDR1 and CDR2 from the germline V gene are SNHLY and FYNNEI. The CDR3 extends over 11 amino acids. The CDR3 spells CAGSQGYEQYF. In DNA form, the CDR3 reads TGTGCCGGGTCACAGGGGTACGAGCAGTACTTC.

The chain combines TRBV7-8 with TRBJ2-5; TRBD1 agrees at 8 bases. The tail of the sequence fits TRBJ2-7 better, so the J call may be wrong. This CDR3 is 14 amino acids long. Germline CDR1 SGHVS, CDR2 FQNEAQ. The CDR3 region is CASSLMGQDYEQYF. The CDR3, as DNA: TGTGCCAGCAGCCTTATGGGACAGGACTACGAGCAGTACTTC.